Listed here are 20 T cell receptor beta chains from one sample, sequenced in a study of T-cell memory formation after mild COVID-19. MiXCR, run by TCRdb on the 5' RACE reads, gives a single entry per CDR3 protein. Here the sample spans some 100,000 distinct CDR3 sequences, over 8.5% being singletons. Sequenced material: PBMCs or a T cell subset sorted from them (not recorded which). Receptor source: a man younger than 35 who had mild COVID-19 (a few samples of this study predate the infection). Cell type and time point are not known.

This clonotype has a handful of counts. The chain links TRBV10-3 to TRBJ2-1; D may be TRBD1 (5 bases). The ends were cut back, 4 bases at V and 0 bases at J, with 10 bases in the middle. Germline V gene data show CDR1 as ENHRY and CDR2 as SYGVKD. There are 15 residues in the CDR3. The CDR3 region is CAISAGAASYNEQFF. CDR3 nucleotides: TGTGCCATCAGTGCTGGGGCGGCCTCCTACAATGAGCAGTTCTTC.

This clonotype showed up many times. The chain has TRBV10-3 and TRBJ2-7; 8 bases match TRBD2. The germline gives CDR1 ENHRY, CDR2 SYGVKD. With V trimmed by 6 bases and J by 4 bases, 14 bases remained unmatched. The CDR3 has 16 amino acids. The CDR3 DNA is TGTGCCATCAGCGCAGCCAGCGGGGGCCAGATTTACGAGCAGTACTTC. This gives the protein CAISAASGGQIYEQYF.

This clonotype turned up a few times. The rearrangement joins TRBV12-3 or TRBV12-4 to TRBJ1-2; D is unresolved. This CDR3 comprises 13 residues. The V end was cut by 8 bases, the J end by 3 bases, with 13 bases between. CDR3 sequence: CASGGIHHYGYTF. The DNA for the CDR3 is TGTGCCAGCGGAGGGATCCACCACTATGGCTACACCTTC.

This CDR3 reads CASSPEVGSQETQYF. The CDR3 bases are TGCGCCAGCAGCCCCGAGGTTGGCTCGCAAGAGACCCAGTACTTC. The chain combines TRBV5-1 with TRBJ2-5; D is ambiguous. CDR1 SGHRS and CDR2 YFSETQ come from the germline V gene. V was clipped by 4 bases and J by 2 bases, with 15 bases between them. This CDR3 contains 15 residues.

This chain joins TRBV4-3 and TRBJ1-2; D uncertain. Trimming cost V 6 bases and J 3 bases, with 17 bases left between them. The CDR3 is 15 amino acids. Germline V gene sequence: CDR1 LGHNA, CDR2 YSLEER. The CDR3 DNA reads TGCGCCAGCAGTCAGAGATATAACGGGGACTATGGCTACACCTTC. Amino acid sequence: CASSQRYNGDYGYTF.

The chain employs TRBV6-2 or TRBV6-3 and TRBJ2-2; 10 nucleotides align to TRBD2. Losses at the gene ends were 1 base for V and 0 bases for J; bases not matched to a gene: 14. The V gene's germline CDR1 is MNHEY and CDR2 SVGEGT. This CDR3 comprises 21 residues. The CDR3: CASSYFPAGGPAFTNTGELFF. CDR3 DNA sequence: TGTGCCAGCAGTTACTTTCCAGCGGGGGGGCCGGCGTTCACGAACACCGGGGAGCTGTTTTTT.

The chain couples TRBV5-1 to TRBJ2-2, with 8 bases aligning to TRBD1. Germline V gene data show CDR1 as SGHRS and CDR2 as YFSETQ. Trimming removed 2 bases from V and 6 bases from J; junction bases left unmatched: 9. The length of the CDR3 is 16 residues. The DNA for the CDR3 is TGCGCCAGCAGCTTCTTGGGACAGGAACAGGCCGGGGAGCTGTTTTTT. Protein sequence: CASSFLGQEQAGELFF.

This clonotype appeared a few times. J is TRBJ2-2 and V is TRBV28, with 7 bases that match TRBD1. This CDR3 comprises 14 residues. V lost 4 bases to trimming and J lost 4 bases; unmatched junction nucleotides: 3. Germline assignment: CDR1 MDHEN and CDR2 SYDVKM. The CDR3 region has the DNA TGTGCCAGCAGTTGGACAGGTCTCACCGGGGAGCTGTTTTTT. Translation gives CASSWTGLTGELFF.

The chain links TRBV4-3 to TRBJ1-2, with a weak D call TRBD1 (5 bases). Trimming took 7 bases from V and 3 from J, leaving 18 bases between them. Germline V gives CDR1 LGHNA, CDR2 YSLEER. The CDR3 runs 15 residues. Written as DNA, the CDR3 is TGCGCCAGCACCCCCGGGGCTTCCCCCCACTATGGCTACACCTTC. Its translation is CASTPGASPHYGYTF.

In its sample, this clonotype was seen a few times. The chain couples TRBV6-2 or TRBV6-3 to TRBJ2-7; D perhaps matches TRBD2 (5 bases). The ends were cut back, 6 bases at V and 0 bases at J, with 9 bases in the middle. The germline V gene encodes CDR1 MNHEY and CDR2 SVGEGT. The CDR3 consists of 13 residues. CDR3 sequence reads: CASRAASSYEQYV. Here the CDR3 DNA reads TGTGCCAGCAGAGCGGCGAGCTCCTACGAGCAGTACGTC.

In its sample, this clonotype was seen a few times. The V gene is TRBV12-3 or TRBV12-4, the J gene TRBJ2-1; D possibly corresponds to TRBD1 (6 bases). The CDR3 has 14 residues. The ends were cut back, 3 bases at V and 2 bases at J, with 8 bases in the middle. The CDR3 sequence: CASSFPGAYNEQFF. DNA of the CDR3: TGTGCCAGCAGTTTCCCAGGGGCCTACAATGAGCAGTTCTTC.

The chain employs TRBV7-9 and TRBJ2-1, with TRBD2 matching over 8 bases. The CDR3 runs 17 residues. Germline CDR1 reads SEHNR; CDR2 reads FQNEAQ (reference sequence). Trimming at V came to 0 bases and at J to 0 bases, leaving 4 bases not matched to a gene. CDR3 nucleotides: TGTGCCAGCAGCTTAGCGCAACTAGCGGCCTCCTACAATGAGCAGTTCTTC. It translates to CASSLAQLAASYNEQFF. The entire variable domain, with the rest obtained from reference TRBV7-9 and TRBJ2-1, is as follows: DTGVSQNPRHKITKRGQNVTFRCDPISEHNRLYWYRQTLGQGPEFLTYFQNEAQLEKSRLLSDRFSAERPKGSFSTLEIQRTEQGDSAMYLCASSLAQLAASYNEQFFGPGTRLTVL.

This clonotype was counted a few times. The chain has TRBV4-2 and TRBJ1-1, with 9 bases fitting TRBD1. Germline values: CDR1 LGHNA, CDR2 YNFKEQ. The CDR3 covers 15 residues. V gave up 3 bases and J gave up 4 bases; unmatched junction bases: 6. Here the CDR3 reads CASSHGQGRSTEAFF. CDR3 DNA sequence: TGTGCCAGCAGCCACGGACAGGGGAGGTCCACTGAAGCTTTCTTT.

V usage is TRBV11-2 and J usage is TRBJ2-3, with unresolved D. The CDR3 spans 11 residues. Trimming removed 5 bases at V and 8 bases at J, with 8 bases between. Germline V lookup: CDR1 SGHAT, CDR2 FQNNGV. The CDR3 sequence is CASSPASTQYF. The CDR3 region has the DNA TGTGCCAGCAGCCCCGCGAGTACGCAGTATTTT.

The J gene is TRBJ1-1, the V gene TRBV29-1; TRBD1 might be the D (6 bases). The CDR3 is 14 residues long. Trimming shortened V by 3 bases and J by 1 base, and 12 bases separated the two germline ends. Germline CDR1 reads SQVTM; CDR2 reads ANQGSEA. CDR3 sequence reads: CSVESGGANTEAFF. CDR3 nucleotides: TGCAGCGTTGAGTCGGGGGGGGCGAACACTGAAGCTTTCTTT.

The gene calls are TRBV7-9 and TRBJ2-3; 11 bases are a match to TRBD2. The CDR3 spans 17 residues. The germline gives CDR1 SEHNR, CDR2 FQNEAQ (reference sequence). The junction had 7 bases not matched to a gene; V was cut back by 5 bases and J by 0 bases. CDR3 sequence (DNA): TGTGCCAGCAGCGGATCTAGCGGGGGGACGAGCACAGATACGCAGTATTTT. It encodes CASSGSSGGTSTDTQYF.

This clonotype occurred a few times. The chain links TRBV4-3 to TRBJ1-5; D remains unclear. CDR1 is LGHNA, CDR2 YSLEER, per germline. V dropped 0 bases and J dropped 1 base, with 10 bases sitting between them. This CDR3 comprises 16 residues. DNA for the CDR3: TGCGCCAGCAGCCAAGAATGGGATGGGAGCAATCAGCCCCAGCATTTT. The encoded protein is CASSQEWDGSNQPQHF.

This clonotype has more than one count but fewer than ten. The chain employs TRBV27 and TRBJ2-5; 11 nucleotides match TRBD2. This CDR3 spans 19 amino acids. The junction had 16 bases not matched to a gene; V was cut back by 3 bases and J by 4 bases. Germline lookup yields CDR1 MNHEY and CDR2 SMNVEV (reference sequence). The CDR3 here is CASSFVGTVTSGGRETQYF. The CDR3 nucleotides are TGTGCCAGCAGTTTCGTAGGGACAGTCACTAGCGGGGGCCGAGAGACCCAGTACTTC.

This clonotype was seen a handful of times. The V and J genes are TRBV7-9 and TRBJ2-5; 10 nucleotides match TRBD1. V lost 4 bases to trimming and J lost 4 bases; unmatched junction nucleotides: 9. Germline loops: CDR1 SEHNR, CDR2 FQNEAQ (reference sequence). The CDR3 has 16 residues. The CDR3 sequence: CASSWTGTGVRETQYF. The CDR3 nucleotides read TGTGCCAGCAGCTGGACCGGGACAGGGGTGCGAGAGACCCAGTACTTC.

This clonotype appeared a few times. V is TRBV10-2 and J is TRBJ2-7; 11 bases are a match to TRBD1. Trimming at V came to 2 bases and at J to 2 bases, leaving 2 bases not matched to a gene. Germline CDR1 WSHSY, CDR2 SAAADI. CDR3 length: 15 amino acids. The CDR3 loop is CASSEPGQGAYEQYF. The CDR3 DNA reads as TGCGCCAGCAGTGAGCCGGGACAGGGGGCCTACGAGCAGTACTTC.